Listed below are T cell receptor beta chains from one sample, sequenced in a study of blood T cell repertoires in COVID-19. Method: immunoSEQ multiplex PCR; TCRdb's copy keeps in-frame clones and lacks some. The data hold some 300,000 clones, with around 90% observed a single time. The sample taken for sequencing was peripheral blood. Source of these receptors: a woman aged 35 to 49 with COVID-19, enrolled during active disease. The CDR3 runs from the conserved cysteine through the conserved F or W. The D gene is left open where the match is weak.

V	J	D	length	CDR3	DNA
TRBV6-6	TRBJ2-7	.	15	CASSPPGLRTYEQYF	TGTGCCAGCAGCCCCCCCGGGTTGAGAACCTACGAGCAGTACTTC
TRBV27	TRBJ2-7	.	14	CASSLFGGPYEQYF	TGTGCCAGCAGTTTATTCGGGGGACCCTACGAGCAGTACTTC
TRBV7-9	TRBJ1-6	.	15	CASSPSSSSNSPLHF	TGTGCCAGCAGCCCCTCATCTTCTAGTAATTCACCCCTCCACTTT
TRBV9	TRBJ1-1	.	15	CASSYGGPENTEAFF	TGTGCCAGCAGCTACGGGGGGCCCGAGAACACTGAAGCTTTCTTT
TRBV12-5	TRBJ2-7	.	14	CASGPAGSSYEQYF	TGTGCTAGTGGCCCTGCTGGTAGCTCCTACGAGCAGTACTTC
TRBV7-3	TRBJ2-6	.	15	CASSTIGFGANVLTF	TGTGCCAGCAGCACTATCGGGTTTGGGGCCAACGTCCTGACTTTC
TRBV7-9	TRBJ2-3	.	13	CASSFSGGDTQYF	TGTGCCAGCAGCTTTTCTGGGGGCGATACGCAGTATTTT
TRBV5-6	TRBJ2-7	TRBD1	15	CASSRGQGNSYEQYF	TGTGCCAGCAGCCGCGGACAGGGGAACTCCTACGAGCAGTACTTC
TRBV12-1	TRBJ2-4	.	16	CASSTGTAVAKNIQYF	TGTGCCAGCAGCACGGGGACAGCCGTAGCCAAAAACATTCAGTACTTC
TRBV28	TRBJ2-7	TRBD1	15	CASSLSTGGSPEQYF	TGTGCCAGCAGTTTATCGACAGGGGGGTCACCCGAGCAGTACTTC
TRBV6-2/TRBV6-3	TRBJ1-4	.	15	CASSPRRGEGEKLFF	TGTGCCAGCAGCCCCAGGCGGGGTGAAGGTGAAAAACTGTTTTTT
TRBV27	TRBJ1-2	.	12	CASKGLDFGYTF	TGTGCCAGCAAGGGACTTGATTTTGGCTACACCTTC
TRBV28	TRBJ2-4	TRBD1	16	CASSPRTGVAKNIQYF	TGTGCCAGCAGTCCACGGACAGGGGTGGCCAAAAACATTCAGTACTTC